This section outlines one T cell receptor (beta chain) sequence together with its context. Via MiXCR, TCRdb re-called the RT-PCR reads, giving one row per CDR3 protein. In the table there are about 680,000 distinct CDR3 sequences, 13% to 15% of which are singletons. The CDR3 has 14 residues. V lost 6 bases, J lost 2 bases, and 13 bases lay in between. Germline CDR1 SNHLY, CDR2 FYNNEI. The chain recombines TRBV2 with TRBJ1-2; D is undetermined. The specimen sequenced was memory CD4+ T cells from blood. The clonotype was recovered from a female donor in good health, serving as a healthy control. CDR3 sequence reads: CASRSAGFNYGYTF. CDR3 nucleotides: TGTGCCAGCAGATCCGCGGGGTTCAACTATGGCTACACCTTC.